This T cell receptor beta chain was sequenced for a study of blood T cell repertoires in COVID-19. As for the study in general: Sample material is recorded as cDNA or gDNA derived from T cells, B-cell-depleted T cells, or PBMCs.

V was clipped by 8 bases and J by 12 bases, with 17 bases between them. This CDR3 comprises 12 residues. Method: immunoSEQ multiplex PCR; TCRdb's copy keeps in-frame clones and lacks some. The sample records 98,000 or so clones, 88% being singletons. Sequenced sample: peripheral blood. The chain employs TRBV12-3 or TRBV12-4 and TRBJ2-1; the D is unclear. The origin of this receptor is a human donor in a cohort sampled during active COVID-19. Here the CDR3 DNA reads TGTGCCAGCCTGCGGTCGCTTAGCAGGCAGTTCTTC. Translating gives CASLRSLSRQFF.